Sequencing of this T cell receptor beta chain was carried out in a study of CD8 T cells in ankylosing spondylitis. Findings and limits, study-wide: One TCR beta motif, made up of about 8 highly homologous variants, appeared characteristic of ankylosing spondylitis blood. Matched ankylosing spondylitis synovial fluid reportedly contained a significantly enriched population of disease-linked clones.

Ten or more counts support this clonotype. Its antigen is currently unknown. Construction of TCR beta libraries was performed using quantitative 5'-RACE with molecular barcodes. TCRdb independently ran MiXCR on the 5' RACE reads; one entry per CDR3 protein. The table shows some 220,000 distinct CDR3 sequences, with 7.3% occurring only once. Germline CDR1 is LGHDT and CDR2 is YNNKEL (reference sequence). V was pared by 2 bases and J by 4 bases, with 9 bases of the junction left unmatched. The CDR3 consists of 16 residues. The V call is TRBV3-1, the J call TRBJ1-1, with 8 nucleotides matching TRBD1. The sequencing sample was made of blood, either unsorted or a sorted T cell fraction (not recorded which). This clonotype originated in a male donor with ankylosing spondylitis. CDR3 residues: CASSQTSVGQVTEAFF. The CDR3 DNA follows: TGTGCCAGCAGCCAAACAAGTGTGGGACAGGTCACTGAAGCTTTCTTT.